These 27 T cell receptor beta chains originate from one sample sequenced in a study of blood T cell repertoires in COVID-19. Some clones are missing from TCRdb's copy, which holds only in-frame ones; the method was immunoSEQ multiplex PCR. Seen here are roughly 250,000 clones, 75% to 85% observed once, and the top ten hold less than 7.5%. Sequenced: peripheral blood. The receptors were sampled from a woman in her fifties or sixties with acute or convalescent COVID-19.

J is TRBJ1-2 and V is TRBV28; D may be TRBD1 (6 bases). Germline CDR1 reads MDHEN; CDR2 reads SYDVKM. The CDR3 contains 12 residues. V lost 9 bases, J lost 2 bases, and 10 bases lay in between. The CDR3 coding sequence is TGTGCCAGTAGACAGGTGAACTATGGCTACACCTTC. It codes for CASRQVNYGYTF.

With regard to this clone: The junction departs from germline at one end; a sequencing error may be responsible. This sequence joins TRBV7-9 and TRBJ2-1; 9 bases agree with TRBD2. CDR1 and CDR2 from the germline V gene are SEHNR and FQNEAQ (reference sequence). This CDR3 has 13 residues. The CDR3 bases are TGTGCCAGCAGCTACAGTCTCGTAGCGGGAGAAATCTTC. As protein: CASSYSLVAGEIF.

The CDR3 is CASSYLSQPQHF. CDR3 sequence (DNA): TGTGCCAGCAGTTACTTAAGTCAGCCCCAGCATTTT. The chain employs TRBV28 and TRBJ1-5; no clear D gene. The V and J ends lost 4 bases and 6 bases respectively, with 7 bases between them. The CDR3 has 12 amino acids. From germline, CDR1 is MDHEN and CDR2 SYDVKM.

This chain connects TRBV19 to TRBJ2-7, with 10 bases matching TRBD2. Losses at the gene ends were 3 bases for V and 4 bases for J; bases not matched to a gene: 3. This CDR3 spans 14 amino acids. CDR1 LNHDA and CDR2 SQIVND come from the germline V gene (reference sequence). CDR3 region: CASSMEAGGYEQYF. The CDR3 DNA sequence: TGTGCCAGTAGTATGGAAGCGGGAGGGTACGAGCAGTACTTC.

The rearrangement links TRBV5-1 to TRBJ2-4; D is possibly TRBD2 (5 bases). Germline CDR1 reads SGHRS; CDR2 reads YFSETQ. This CDR3 is built from 14 residues. Trimming took off 0 bases at V and 7 bases at J, with 11 bases between the two ends. Here the CDR3 reads CASSLDLERNIQYF. The CDR3, as DNA: TGCGCCAGCAGCTTGGACTTGGAGCGGAACATTCAGTACTTC.

The chain is built from TRBV6-5 and TRBJ2-3; D possibly corresponds to TRBD1 (6 bases). The V end lost 10 bases, the J end lost 5 bases, and 19 bases lay between the germline ends. CDR1 and CDR2 from the germline V gene are MNHEY and SVGAGI. The CDR3 is 14 amino acids. The CDR3 reads CATQFKTGLDTQYF. In nucleotides, the CDR3 is TGTGCCACGCAATTTAAAACAGGGTTAGATACGCAGTATTTT.

This clone was picked up a small number of times. V usage is TRBV12-3 or TRBV12-4 and J usage is TRBJ1-2; D not resolved. Trimming took 6 bases from V and 7 from J, leaving 15 bases between them. This CDR3 comprises 13 residues. CDR3 in amino acids: CASSLGFAGGYTF. The CDR3 DNA reads TGTGCCAGCAGCCTAGGGTTCGCGGGTGGCTACACCTTC.

J is TRBJ2-5 and V is TRBV10-3; unclear D gene. Germline CDR1 ENHRY, CDR2 SYGVKD. CDR3 length: 13 residues. The V gene lost 3 bases and the J gene lost 1 base, with 6 bases spanning the gap. CDR3 in amino acids: CAISDSVQETQYF. The CDR3 region has the DNA TGTGCCATCAGTGATTCAGTCCAAGAGACCCAGTACTTC.

The V and J genes are TRBV28 and TRBJ1-4; 11 positions match TRBD1. CDR1 MDHEN and CDR2 SYDVKM come from the germline V gene. The CDR3 runs 16 residues. The V gene end was trimmed by 6 bases and the J gene end by 7 bases; junction bases not matched to a gene: 10. This chain's CDR3 is CASSRGQGGRSEKLFF. In DNA, the CDR3 is TGTGCCAGCAGCCGGGGACAGGGGGGACGTAGTGAAAAACTGTTTTTT.

The V call is TRBV4-3, the J call TRBJ2-2; D is unclear. CDR3 length: 16 amino acids. Germline assignment: CDR1 LGHNA and CDR2 YSLEER. The V end lost 0 bases, the J end lost 3 bases, and 11 bases lay between the germline ends. The CDR3 is CASSQDWASYTGELFF. CDR3 DNA: TGCGCCAGCAGCCAAGATTGGGCTTCTTACACCGGGGAGCTGTTTTTT.

This chain uses TRBV19 with TRBJ2-7, with D tentatively TRBD2 (5 bases). The CDR3 sequence is 13 residues long. Germline-derived CDR1 and CDR2 are LNHDA and SQIVND (reference sequence). The V end was cut by 3 bases, the J end by 7 bases, with 13 bases between. The CDR3 region has the DNA TGTGCCAGTAGTATGGAGAGGGCCCGGGAGCAGTACTTC. It encodes CASSMERAREQYF. The complete variable domain, with remaining parts taken from reference TRBV19 and TRBJ2-7, reads DGGITQSPKYLFRKEGQNVTLSCEQNLNHDAMYWYRQDPGQGLRLIYYSQIVNDFQKGDIAEGYSVSREKKESFPLTVTSAQKNPTAFYLCASSMERAREQYFGPGTRLTVT.

This clone came up a few times. The chain couples TRBV27 to TRBJ1-2; 9 bases map to TRBD1. The length of the CDR3 is 15 residues. V lost 6 bases, J lost 8 bases, and 13 bases stayed unmatched. Germline loops: CDR1 MNHEY, CDR2 SMNVEV (reference sequence). CDR3 sequence reads: CASRPTGGAFEGYTF. CDR3 sequence (DNA): TGTGCCAGCAGACCCACAGGGGGCGCGTTCGAGGGCTACACCTTC.

The chain is built from TRBV19 and TRBJ1-5; D is ambiguous. The CDR3 loop spans 17 amino acids. Trimming pared 2 bases from V and 6 bases from J, leaving 20 bases between. Germline-derived CDR1 and CDR2 are LNHDA and SQIVND (reference sequence). The chain's CDR3 is CASSITALLLIGQPQHF. CDR3 sequence (DNA): TGTGCCAGTAGTATAACAGCCCTCCTGCTTATAGGTCAGCCCCAGCATTTT.

The chain couples TRBV12-5 to TRBJ1-1; 7 nucleotides match TRBD1. The CDR3 extends over 14 amino acids. The germline CDR1 and CDR2 sequences are LGHNT and FRNRAP. The ends lost 2 bases at V and 5 bases at J; junction bases unmatched: 5. The CDR3 spells CASGLRDSGTEAFF. DNA of the CDR3: TGTGCTAGTGGTTTGAGGGACAGTGGGACTGAAGCTTTCTTT.

This chain connects TRBV30 to TRBJ1-4; D may be TRBD1 (6 bases). CDR1 is GTSNPN, CDR2 SVGIG, per germline (reference sequence). With 2 bases removed from V and 13 bases from J, the gap between germline ends came to 14 bases. The CDR3 length is 12 residues. CDR3 amino acids: CAWSPPTGTLFF. The CDR3 bases are TGTGCCTGGAGTCCCCCGACAGGCACACTGTTTTTT.

This chain joins TRBV7-9 and TRBJ1-1; D gene unclear. The V gene lost 2 bases and the J gene lost 4 bases, with 11 bases spanning the gap. Germline V lookup: CDR1 SEHNR, CDR2 FQNEAQ (reference sequence). The CDR3 covers 14 residues. The CDR3 DNA reads as TGTGCCAGCAGCTTACCCTCGGCGGGCACTGAAGCTTTCTTT. Amino acid sequence: CASSLPSAGTEAFF.

The J gene is TRBJ2-5, the V gene TRBV19, with 13 bases fitting TRBD2. This CDR3 is 16 amino acids long. V was pared by 1 base and J by 3 bases, with 2 bases of the junction left unmatched. The germline CDR1 and CDR2 sequences are LNHDA and SQIVND (reference sequence). The CDR3 loop is CASSIVGTSGEETQYF. The CDR3 nucleotides are TGTGCCAGTAGTATAGTAGGGACTAGCGGGGAAGAGACCCAGTACTTC.

This clone was recorded at least ten times. V is TRBV29-1 and J is TRBJ2-7; a weak D match, TRBD1 (5 bases). CDR1 and CDR2 from the germline V gene are SQVTM and ANQGSEA. The CDR3 is 13 residues long. The V gene lost 2 bases and the J gene lost 1 base, with 9 bases spanning the gap. The CDR3 is CSVENDSSYEQYF. The CDR3 DNA sequence: TGCAGCGTTGAAAATGACAGTTCCTACGAGCAGTACTTC.

The chain carries TRBV6-1 and TRBJ1-4; maybe TRBD1 (6 bases). The CDR3 is 13 residues long. Looked up from germline, CDR1 is MNHNS and CDR2 is SASEGT. Deletions cut 2 bases from V and 7 bases from J, with 8 bases between. As DNA, the CDR3 is TGTGCCAGCAGTGAACGCAGGGGTGAAAAACTGTTTTTT. Its protein product is CASSERRGEKLFF.

The chain combines TRBV2 with TRBJ2-1; 9 bases line up with TRBD1. CDR3 length equals 17 residues. The germline gives CDR1 SNHLY, CDR2 FYNNEI. The V and J ends lost 6 bases and 8 bases, in that order; junction bases with no gene match: 17. The CDR3 nucleotides read TGTGCCAGCAGGGCCCCACCGGGACAGGGTGTCAATTATGAGCAGTTCTTC. Translated, it gives CASRAPPGQGVNYEQFF.

This chain connects TRBV25-1 to TRBJ1-1; possibly TRBD1 for D (6 bases). Germline CDR1 and CDR2: MGHDK and SYGVNS. V lost 1 base and J 1 base, leaving 10 bases between the germline ends. The CDR3 sequence is 15 residues long. CDR3 sequence reads: CASSESPGANTEAFF. In nucleotides, the CDR3 is TGTGCCAGCAGTGAATCCCCAGGGGCGAACACTGAAGCTTTCTTT. The full variable domain, with the rest looked up from reference TRBV25-1 and TRBJ1-1, is EADIYQTPRYLVIGTGKKITLECSQTMGHDKMYWYQQDPGMELHLIHYSYGVNSTEKGDLSSESTVSRIRTEHFPLTLESARPSHTSQYLCASSESPGANTEAFFGQGTRLTVV.

The chain uses TRBV5-4 and TRBJ2-1; 8 bases line up with TRBD1. The CDR3 contains 14 residues. CDR1 and CDR2 (germline): SGHNT, YYREEE (reference sequence). With V trimmed by 1 base and J by 3 bases, 0 bases remained unmatched. This chain's CDR3 is CASSLTGGYNEQFF. The CDR3 DNA is TGTGCCAGCAGCTTGACAGGGGGCTACAATGAGCAGTTCTTC.

Points on this clone: Germline is not matched at one junction end, which may reflect a read error. The V call is TRBV27, the J call TRBJ1-1; D is possibly TRBD1 (5 bases). In germline, CDR1 is MNHEY, CDR2 SMNVEV (reference sequence). This CDR3 comprises 15 residues. The CDR3 loop reads CASSPLGGVKTEAFF. CDR3 bases: TGTGCCAGCAGTCCCTTGGGGGGGGTGAAAACTGAAGCTTTCTTT.

The CDR3 sequence is CASSTSTSAFSTDTQYF. Written as DNA, the CDR3 is TGTGCCAGTAGTACCTCTACTAGCGCTTTTAGCACAGATACGCAGTATTTT. The chain recombines TRBV19 with TRBJ2-3; 7 bases agree with TRBD2. Germline assignment: CDR1 LNHDA and CDR2 SQIVND (reference sequence). The CDR3 runs to 17 residues. The V segment lost 4 bases and the J segment 0 bases; nucleotides outside the gene matches: 10.

The rearrangement uses TRBV7-8 and TRBJ2-7; no clear D. CDR1 is SGHVS, CDR2 FQNEAQ, per germline. The CDR3 has 12 residues. V lost 5 bases, J lost 4 bases, and 9 bases lay in between. The DNA of the CDR3 is TGTGCCAGCAGCCCGGCGGAATACGAGCAGTACTTC. Encoded protein: CASSPAEYEQYF.

This clone has only one observation. The chain employs TRBV27 and TRBJ2-1, with D unclear. V was trimmed by 4 bases and J by 9 bases, leaving 16 bases between them. The CDR3 extends over 14 amino acids. From germline, CDR1 is MNHEY and CDR2 SMNVEV (reference sequence). CDR3: CASSSTPLLGEQFF. CDR3 nucleotides: TGTGCCAGCAGTTCGACTCCCCTCTTGGGTGAGCAGTTCTTC.

V gene TRBV27 combines with J gene TRBJ2-3; TRBD2 aligns across 9 bases. CDR1 and CDR2 from the germline V gene are MNHEY and SMNVEV (reference sequence). The CDR3 extends over 15 amino acids. J lost 4 bases, V lost 7 bases, and 9 bases had no gene match. This chain's CDR3 is CASMISGRTSDTQYF. The CDR3 DNA reads TGTGCCAGCATGATTAGCGGGAGAACTTCAGATACGCAGTATTTT.